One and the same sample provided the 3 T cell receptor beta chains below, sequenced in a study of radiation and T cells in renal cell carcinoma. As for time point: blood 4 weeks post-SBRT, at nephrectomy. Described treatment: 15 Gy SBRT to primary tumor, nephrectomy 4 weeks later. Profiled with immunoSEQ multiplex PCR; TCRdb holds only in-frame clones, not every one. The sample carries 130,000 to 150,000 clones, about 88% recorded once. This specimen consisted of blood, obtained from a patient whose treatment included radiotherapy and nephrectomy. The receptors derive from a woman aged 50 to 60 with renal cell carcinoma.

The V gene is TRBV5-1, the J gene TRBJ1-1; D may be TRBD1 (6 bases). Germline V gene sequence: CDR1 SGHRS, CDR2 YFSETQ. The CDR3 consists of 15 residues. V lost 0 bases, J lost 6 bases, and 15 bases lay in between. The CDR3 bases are TGCGCCAGCAGCTTGGGTCCGGGGGCGGTGGCTGAAGCTTTCTTT. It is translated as CASSLGPGAVAEAFF.

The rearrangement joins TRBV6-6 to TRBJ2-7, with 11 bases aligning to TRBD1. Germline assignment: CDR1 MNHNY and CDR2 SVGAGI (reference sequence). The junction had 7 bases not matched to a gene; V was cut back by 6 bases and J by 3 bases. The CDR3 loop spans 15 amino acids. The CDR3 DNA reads TGTGCCAGCAGGCCGGGACAGGGGGGGAGCTACGAGCAGTACTTC. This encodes CASRPGQGGSYEQYF.

CDR3 in amino acids: CASRSTGLVATEAFF. CDR3 nucleotide sequence: TGTGCCAGCAGGTCGACAGGGCTCGTGGCCACTGAAGCTTTCTTT. V and J are TRBV27 and TRBJ1-1; 7 nucleotides match TRBD1. The ends lost 6 bases at V and 4 bases at J; junction bases unmatched: 11. This CDR3 is 15 amino acids long. Germline V CDR1 and CDR2: MNHEY, SMNVEV (reference sequence).